These 4 T cell receptor beta chains share one sample of origin, sequenced in a study of response to subunit inactivated influenza vaccine. TCRdb re-called the RT-PCR reads through MiXCR, storing one row per CDR3 protein. The sample has 150,000 to 200,000 distinct CDR3 sequences, about 10% seen once; the top ten hold under 40%. This sample comprised CD8+ T cells sorted from PBMCs, obtained around 25 months after vaccination. These receptors all stem from a man between 45 and 75 years old who received an inactivated influenza vaccine.

The rearrangement links TRBV6-1 to TRBJ2-3; 13 bases match TRBD2. V was clipped by 5 bases and J by 4 bases; unmatched bases: 3. This CDR3 comprises 15 residues. CDR1 is MNHNS and CDR2 is SASEGT in the germline V gene. The CDR3 nucleotides are TGTGCCAGCAGTCGGACTAGCGGGAGCGCAGATACGCAGTATTTT. This translates into CASSRTSGSADTQYF.

This clonotype was observed a few times. This chain uses TRBV6-5 with TRBJ1-5; no clear D. V lost 4 bases to trimming and J lost 2 bases, with 12 bases between them. CDR1 and CDR2 (germline): MNHEY, SVGAGI. The CDR3 extends over 15 amino acids. The CDR3, as DNA: TGTGCCAGCAGTTTCGGGATTGAGGGCAATCAGCCCCAGCATTTT. It translates to CASSFGIEGNQPQHF.

This clonotype was picked up many times. This sequence joins TRBV20-1 and TRBJ2-3, with 7 bases identical to TRBD2. The CDR3 covers 12 residues. The V and J ends lost 2 bases and 4 bases, in that order; junction bases with no gene match: 0. Germline V gene data show CDR1 as DFQATT and CDR2 as SNEGSKA (reference sequence). CDR3 nucleotides: TGCAGTGCTAGACTAGCGGCAGATACGCAGTATTTT. The encoded protein is CSARLAADTQYF.

V is TRBV5-6 and J is TRBJ2-6; 8 bases map to TRBD2. With 4 bases clipped from V and 4 bases from J, the junction kept 4 bases outside the gene matches. Looked up from germline, CDR1 is SGHDT and CDR2 is YYEEEE. The CDR3 has 15 amino acids. The DNA of the CDR3 is TGTGCCAGCAGCGGCGGGAGGATCGGGGCCAACGTCCTGACTTTC. Amino acid sequence: CASSGGRIGANVLTF.